The present T cell receptor beta chain was sequenced within a study of human T cells and chemical hapten exposure. This CDR3 spans 16 amino acids. Per the germline V gene, CDR1 is LNHNV and CDR2 is YYDKDF (reference sequence). V lost 0 bases, J lost 2 bases, and 3 bases stayed unmatched. It was the library that attached unique molecular identifiers to individual cDNA molecules. Per the authors' pipeline: Sampled TCR counts reached a median of roughly 100,000 per sample, with values ranging from about 23,224 to 700,000. TCRdb called the RACE reads again in MiXCR, with one record for every CDR3 protein. These V and J calls are TCRdb output, not the study's own analysis. The sample has 100,000 to 150,000 distinct CDR3 sequences; approximately 10% are singletons. This clonotype appeared a few times. The antigen remains unidentified. Study observations and caveats: No change in TCRs above 1 in 1000 frequency was produced by DPC sensitization.

This sample's time point: healthy volunteer bleed at 2 weeks. From whole blood left unfractionated, total RNA was extracted. This chain links TRBV15 with TRBJ2-1; 8 nucleotides agree with TRBD2. Sequencing used whole blood. The source is a male donor in good health. Some clones in this sample may be carry-over from other donors' samples. The CDR3 is CATSRDRGGPYNEQFF. The CDR3 region has the DNA TGTGCCACCAGCAGAGATCGCGGGGGGCCCTACAATGAGCAGTTCTTC.